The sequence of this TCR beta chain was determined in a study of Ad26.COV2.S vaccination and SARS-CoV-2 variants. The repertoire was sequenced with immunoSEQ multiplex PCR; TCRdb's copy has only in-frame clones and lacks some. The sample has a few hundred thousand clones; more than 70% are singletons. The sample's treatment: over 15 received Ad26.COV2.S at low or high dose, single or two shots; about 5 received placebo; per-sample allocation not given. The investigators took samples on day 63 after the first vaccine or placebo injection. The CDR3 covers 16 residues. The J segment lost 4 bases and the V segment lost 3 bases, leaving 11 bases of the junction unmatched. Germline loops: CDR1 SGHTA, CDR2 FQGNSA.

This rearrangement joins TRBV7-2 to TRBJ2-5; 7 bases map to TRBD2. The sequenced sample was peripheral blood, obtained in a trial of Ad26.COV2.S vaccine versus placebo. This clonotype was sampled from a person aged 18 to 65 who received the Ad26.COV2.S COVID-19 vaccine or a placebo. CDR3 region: CASSLSWGGSPETQYF. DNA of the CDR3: TGTGCCAGCAGCTTGAGTTGGGGCGGGAGCCCAGAGACCCAGTACTTC. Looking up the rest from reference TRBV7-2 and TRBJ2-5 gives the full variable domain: GAGVSQSPSNKVTEKGKDVELRCDPISGHTALYWYRQSLGQGLEFLIYFQGNSAPDKSGLPSDRFSAERTGGSVSTLTIQRTQQEDSAVYLCASSLSWGGSPETQYFGPGTRLLVL.